This T cell receptor (beta chain) is drawn from a study of blood T cells in healthy people across ages. Ranging in age from about 6 to 90, the donors were healthy Caucasian individuals from Russia. Per-sample yields of isolated PBMCs were at least 6 million. The germline CDR1 and CDR2 sequences are SNHLY and FYNNEI. V gave up 4 bases and J gave up 3 bases; unmatched junction bases: 5. The CDR3 has 17 residues. This clonotype showed up just a few times. A second PCR of 7 to 11 cycles used a sample-barcoded 5' primer and a J-beta primer mix. TCRdb called the 5' RACE reads again in MiXCR, with one record for every CDR3 protein. The sample has 1.5 million or so distinct CDR3 sequences; under 55% are singletons.

Sequences were obtained from blood. The receptor was isolated from a woman between 18 and 29 years old in good health. The rearrangement links TRBV2 to TRBJ2-2; 13 bases align to TRBD2. DNA of the CDR3: TGTGCCAGCAGTGGGACTAGCGGGGGCCCATACACCGGGGAGCTGTTTTTT. Encoded protein: CASSGTSGGPYTGELFF.